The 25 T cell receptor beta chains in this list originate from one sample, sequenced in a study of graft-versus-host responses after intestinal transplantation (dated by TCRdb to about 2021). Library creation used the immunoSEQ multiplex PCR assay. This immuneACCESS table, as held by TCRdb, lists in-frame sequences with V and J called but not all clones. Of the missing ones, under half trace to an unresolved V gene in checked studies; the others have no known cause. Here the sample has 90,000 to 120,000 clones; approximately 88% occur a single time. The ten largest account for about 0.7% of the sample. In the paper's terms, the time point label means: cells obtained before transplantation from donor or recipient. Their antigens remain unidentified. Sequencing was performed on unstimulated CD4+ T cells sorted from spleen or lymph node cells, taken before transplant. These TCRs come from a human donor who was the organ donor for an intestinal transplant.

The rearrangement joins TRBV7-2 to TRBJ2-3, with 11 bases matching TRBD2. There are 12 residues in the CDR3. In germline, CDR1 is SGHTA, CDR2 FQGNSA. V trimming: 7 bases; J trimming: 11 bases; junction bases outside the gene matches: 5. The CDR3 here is CASTVSGRGQYF. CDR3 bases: TGTGCCAGCACCGTTAGCGGGAGGGGGCAGTATTTT. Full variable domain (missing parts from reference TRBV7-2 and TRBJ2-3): GAGVSQSPSNKVTEKGKDVELRCDPISGHTALYWYRQSLGQGLEFLIYFQGNSAPDKSGLPSDRFSAERTGGSVSTLTIQRTQQEDSAVYLCASTVSGRGQYFGPGTRLTVL.

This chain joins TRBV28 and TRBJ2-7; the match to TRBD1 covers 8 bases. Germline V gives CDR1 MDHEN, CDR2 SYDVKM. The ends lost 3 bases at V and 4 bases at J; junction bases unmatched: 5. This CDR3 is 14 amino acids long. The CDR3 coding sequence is TGTGCCAGCAGTTTGCGACAGGGGTTTTACGAGCAGTACTTC. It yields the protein CASSLRQGFYEQYF.

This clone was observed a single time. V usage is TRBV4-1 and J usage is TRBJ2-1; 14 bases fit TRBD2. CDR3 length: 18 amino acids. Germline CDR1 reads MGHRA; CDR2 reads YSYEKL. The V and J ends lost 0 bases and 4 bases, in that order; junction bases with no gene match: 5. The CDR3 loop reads CASSQEGGTSGGYNEQFF. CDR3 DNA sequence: TGCGCCAGCAGCCAAGAGGGAGGGACTAGCGGGGGATACAATGAGCAGTTCTTC.

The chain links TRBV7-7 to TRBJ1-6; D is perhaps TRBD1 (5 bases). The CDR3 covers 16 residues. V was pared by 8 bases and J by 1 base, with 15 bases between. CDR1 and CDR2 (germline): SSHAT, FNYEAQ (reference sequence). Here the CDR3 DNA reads TGTGCCAGCTTGGGCAGGGACTCGTCCTATAATTCACCCCTCCACTTT. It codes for CASLGRDSSYNSPLHF.

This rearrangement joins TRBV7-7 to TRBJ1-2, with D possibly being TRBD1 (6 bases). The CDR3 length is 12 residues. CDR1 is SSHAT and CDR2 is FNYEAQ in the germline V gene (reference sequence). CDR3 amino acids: CATGQLPSGYTF. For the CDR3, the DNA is TGTGCTACCGGACAGCTCCCTAGTGGCTACACCTTC.

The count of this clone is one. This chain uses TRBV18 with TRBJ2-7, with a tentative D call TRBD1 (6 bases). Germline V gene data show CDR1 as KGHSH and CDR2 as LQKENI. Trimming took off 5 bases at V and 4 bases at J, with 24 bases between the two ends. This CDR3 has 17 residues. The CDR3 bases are TGTGCCAGCTCAAGCCTCGACAGGACTCTTAGGACATACGAGCAGTACTTC. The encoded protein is CASSSLDRTLRTYEQYF.

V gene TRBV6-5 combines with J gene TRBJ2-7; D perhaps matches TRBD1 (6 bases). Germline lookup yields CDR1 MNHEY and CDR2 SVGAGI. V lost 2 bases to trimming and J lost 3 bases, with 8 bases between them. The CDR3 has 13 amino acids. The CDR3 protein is CASSYGTHYEQYF. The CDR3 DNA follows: TGTGCCAGCAGTTACGGGACACACTACGAGCAGTACTTC.

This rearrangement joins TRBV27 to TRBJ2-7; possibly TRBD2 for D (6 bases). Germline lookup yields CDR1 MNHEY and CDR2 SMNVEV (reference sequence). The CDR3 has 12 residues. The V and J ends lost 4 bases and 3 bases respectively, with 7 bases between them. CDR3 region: CASSSGVYEQYF. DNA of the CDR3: TGTGCCAGCAGTTCGGGGGTCTACGAGCAGTACTTC.

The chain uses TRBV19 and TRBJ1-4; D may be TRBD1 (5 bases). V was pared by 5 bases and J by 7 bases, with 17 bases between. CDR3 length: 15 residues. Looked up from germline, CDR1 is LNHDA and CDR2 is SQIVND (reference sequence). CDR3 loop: CASSPVGESGEKLFF. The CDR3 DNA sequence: TGTGCCAGTAGTCCCGTGGGGGAGTCCGGTGAAAAACTGTTTTTT.

The DNA of the CDR3 is TGTGAGAGAGTAGGTTACCAAGAGACCCAGTACTTC. Amino acid sequence: CERVGYQETQYF. The chain recombines TRBV6-5 with TRBJ2-5; D gene ambiguous. The CDR3 runs to 12 residues. Germline CDR1 MNHEY, CDR2 SVGAGI.

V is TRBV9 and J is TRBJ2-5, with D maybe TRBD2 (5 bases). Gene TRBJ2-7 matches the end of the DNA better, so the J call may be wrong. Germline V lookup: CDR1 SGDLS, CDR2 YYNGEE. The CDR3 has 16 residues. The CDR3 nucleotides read TGTGCCAGCAGCGCCGGGGTGTCCCCGAGCTCCTACGAGCAGTACTTC. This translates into CASSAGVSPSSYEQYF.

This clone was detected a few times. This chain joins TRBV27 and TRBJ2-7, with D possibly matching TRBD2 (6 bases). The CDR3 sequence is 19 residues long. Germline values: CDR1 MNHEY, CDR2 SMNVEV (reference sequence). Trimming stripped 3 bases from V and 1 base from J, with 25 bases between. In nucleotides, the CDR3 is TGTGCCAGCAGTTTTCCGCGGGGAGGAGAGGGGCCGCCGTCCTACGAGCAGTACTTC. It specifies CASSFPRGGEGPPSYEQYF.

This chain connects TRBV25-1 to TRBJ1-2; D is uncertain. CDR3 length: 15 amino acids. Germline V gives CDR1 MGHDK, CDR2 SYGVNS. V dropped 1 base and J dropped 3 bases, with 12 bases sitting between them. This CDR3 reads CASSESGPAHYGYTF. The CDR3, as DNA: TGTGCCAGCAGTGAATCCGGACCAGCTCACTATGGCTACACCTTC.

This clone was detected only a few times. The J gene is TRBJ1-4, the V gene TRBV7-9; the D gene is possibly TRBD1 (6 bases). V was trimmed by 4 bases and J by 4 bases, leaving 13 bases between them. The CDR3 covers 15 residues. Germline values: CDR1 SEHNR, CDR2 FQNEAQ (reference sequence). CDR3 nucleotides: TGTGCCAGCAGCTACCGGACAGAGATTAATGAAAAACTGTTTTTT. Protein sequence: CASSYRTEINEKLFF.

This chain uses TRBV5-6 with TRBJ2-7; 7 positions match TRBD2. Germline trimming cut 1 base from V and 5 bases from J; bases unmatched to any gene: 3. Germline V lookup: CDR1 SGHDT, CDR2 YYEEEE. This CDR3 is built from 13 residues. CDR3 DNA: TGTGCCAGCAGCTTGTGGGAGGGACACGAGCAGTACTTC. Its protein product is CASSLWEGHEQYF.

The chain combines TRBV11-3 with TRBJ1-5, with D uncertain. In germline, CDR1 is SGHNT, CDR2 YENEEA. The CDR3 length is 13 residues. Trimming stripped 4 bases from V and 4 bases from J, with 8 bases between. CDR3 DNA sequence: TGTGCCAGCAGCTCCTATCGGAATCAGCCCCAGCATTTT. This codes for CASSSYRNQPQHF. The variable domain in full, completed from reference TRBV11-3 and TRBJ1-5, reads EAGVVQSPRYKIIEKKQPVAFWCNPISGHNTLYWYLQNLGQGPELLIRYENEEAVDDSQLPKDRFSAERLKGVDSTLKIQPAELGDSAVYLCASSSYRNQPQHFGDGTRLSIL.

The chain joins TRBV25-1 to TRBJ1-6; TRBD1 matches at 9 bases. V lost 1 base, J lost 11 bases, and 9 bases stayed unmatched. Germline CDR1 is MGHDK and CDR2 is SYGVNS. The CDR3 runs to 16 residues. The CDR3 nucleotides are TGTGCCAGCAGTGAATTAAGGACAGGGGATAGGGCACCCCTCCACTTT. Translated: CASSELRTGDRAPLHF.

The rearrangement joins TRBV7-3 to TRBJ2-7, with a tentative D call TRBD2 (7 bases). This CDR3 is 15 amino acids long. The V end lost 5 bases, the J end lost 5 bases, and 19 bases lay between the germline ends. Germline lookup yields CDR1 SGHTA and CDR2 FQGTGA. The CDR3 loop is CASSLSGGPGDEQYF. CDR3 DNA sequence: TGTGCCAGCAGCCTCTCGGGGGGCCCGGGAGACGAGCAGTACTTC. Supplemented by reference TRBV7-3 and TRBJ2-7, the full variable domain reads GAGVSQTPSNKVTEKGKYVELRCDPISGHTALYWYRQSLGQGPEFLIYFQGTGAADDSGLPNDRFFAVRPEGSVSTLKIQRTERGDSAVYLCASSLSGGPGDEQYFGPGTRLTVT.

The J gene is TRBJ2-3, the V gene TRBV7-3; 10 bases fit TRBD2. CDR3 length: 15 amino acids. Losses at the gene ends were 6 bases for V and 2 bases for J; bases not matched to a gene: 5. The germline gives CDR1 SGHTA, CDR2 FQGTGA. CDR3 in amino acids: CASRTGLAYTDTQYF. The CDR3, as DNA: TGTGCCAGCAGAACGGGACTAGCGTACACAGATACGCAGTATTTT. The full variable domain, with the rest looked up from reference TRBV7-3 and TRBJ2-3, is GAGVSQTPSNKVTEKGKYVELRCDPISGHTALYWYRQSLGQGPEFLIYFQGTGAADDSGLPNDRFFAVRPEGSVSTLKIQRTERGDSAVYLCASRTGLAYTDTQYFGPGTRLTVL.

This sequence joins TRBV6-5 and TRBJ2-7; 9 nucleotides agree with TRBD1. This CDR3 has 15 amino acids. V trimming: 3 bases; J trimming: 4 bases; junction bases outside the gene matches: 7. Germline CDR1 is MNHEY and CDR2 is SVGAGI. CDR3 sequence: CASSYTTGGRYEQYF. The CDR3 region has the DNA TGTGCCAGCAGTTATACGACAGGGGGTCGGTACGAGCAGTACTTC.

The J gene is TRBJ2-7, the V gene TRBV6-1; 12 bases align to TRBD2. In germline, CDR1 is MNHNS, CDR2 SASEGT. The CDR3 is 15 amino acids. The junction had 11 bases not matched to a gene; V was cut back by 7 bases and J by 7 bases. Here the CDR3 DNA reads TGTGCCAGCAATCCCCCTAGCGGGAGGGCCGGAGAGCAGTACTTC. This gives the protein CASNPPSGRAGEQYF.

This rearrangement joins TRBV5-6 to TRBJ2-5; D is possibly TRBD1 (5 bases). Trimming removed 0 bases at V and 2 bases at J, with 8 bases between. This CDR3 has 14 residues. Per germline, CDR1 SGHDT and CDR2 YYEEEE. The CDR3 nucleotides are TGTGCCAGCAGCTTGGGGCAGGGACAAGAGACCCAGTACTTC. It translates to CASSLGQGQETQYF.

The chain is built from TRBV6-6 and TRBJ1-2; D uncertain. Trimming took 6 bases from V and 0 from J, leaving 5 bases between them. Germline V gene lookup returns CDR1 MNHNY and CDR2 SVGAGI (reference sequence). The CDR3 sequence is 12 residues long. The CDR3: CASRGSNYGYTF. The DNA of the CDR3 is TGTGCCAGCAGGGGGTCTAACTATGGCTACACCTTC.

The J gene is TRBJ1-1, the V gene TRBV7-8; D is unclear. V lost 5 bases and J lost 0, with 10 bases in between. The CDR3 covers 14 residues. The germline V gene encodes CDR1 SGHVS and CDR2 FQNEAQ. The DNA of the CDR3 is TGTGCCAGCAGCCCTGGAGTCTTGAACACTGAAGCTTTCTTT. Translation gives CASSPGVLNTEAFF.

CDR3: CASSFGGGLEQYF. The CDR3, as DNA: TGTGCCAGCAGCTTTGGGGGAGGGCTAGAGCAGTACTTC. The chain joins TRBV11-3 to TRBJ2-7; 7 bases fit TRBD2. CDR3 size: 13 residues. The V gene end was trimmed by 3 bases and the J gene end by 7 bases; junction bases not matched to a gene: 6. CDR1 is SGHNT and CDR2 is YENEEA in the germline V gene.